The T cell receptor (beta chain) described here comes from a study of blood T cell repertoires in COVID-19. Study-level information: Spain, Italy and the United States supplied samples that represented acute and convalescent COVID-19.

Germline assignment: CDR1 KGHSH and CDR2 LQKENI. This CDR3 is 14 amino acids long. J lost 0 bases, V lost 3 bases, and 2 bases had no gene match. This clone has only one observation. Only in-frame clones appear in the TCRdb table, and some are missing; sequencing was by immunoSEQ multiplex PCR. Of 76,000 or so clones listed, 85% to 90% are singletons. The sequenced sample was peripheral blood. The chain recombines TRBV18 with TRBJ2-7; 7 bases map to TRBD1. The clonotype comes from an elderly man in a cohort sampled during active COVID-19. CDR3 amino acids: CASSPRDSSYEQYF. CDR3 in DNA: TGTGCCAGCTCACCTCGGGACAGCTCCTACGAGCAGTACTTC.